The entry that follows covers one T cell receptor (beta chain) sequence. Its antigen specificity is not known. The sample holds no much larger clone one base away, and base qualities are not on file. Donors formed part of the validation cohort, which comprised about 130 subjects and was distinct from the first cohort of 670 or so subjects. This specimen comes from a study of cytomegalovirus exposure and HLA in healthy donors (dated 2017 in TCRdb). Describing the broader study: According to a later analysis, the roughly 120 validation repertoires were produced on the same platform as the roughly 600 repertoires of the first cohort. The study was designed to test whether signatures of past pathogen exposure could be identified by cataloging public T cell receptors. Besides the first cohort of some 670 subjects, a separate validation cohort made up of over 95 different subjects was used. To predict cytomegalovirus infection status, the study brought together high-throughput TCR immunosequencing, statistical association of individual TCRs with disease status, and machine learning.

Study-wide conclusions, independent of this receptor: It was suggested by the authors that the approach could potentially be generalized to other disease states and immunological phenotypes. While some public TCRs were present in many individuals, most TCR sequences turned up only very rarely across donors. A few of the identified cytomegalovirus-associated TCR beta chains were confirmed in vitro to be specific for cytomegalovirus antigens. A total of 150 to 200 TCR beta chains were listed by the study as associated with cytomegalovirus. In a later analysis, TCRs clustered in the first cohort were found to also tend to co-occur in the roughly 120 validation repertoires, with 90% to 95% of cluster scores above 0. All 120 or so repertoires were used to score co-occurrence in the validation cohort in a later analysis, because that analysis had no HLA typing for the cohort. The classifier was reported to diagnose cytomegalovirus status with high specificity and sensitivity in both the original and validation cohorts.

The method behind the library was the immunoSEQ multiplex PCR assay. The study's own analysis went as follows. A statistical classification framework was built for diagnosing cytomegalovirus status from the catalog of TCR beta chain sequences. Here the immuneACCESS table is served through TCRdb, limited to in-frame sequences with V and J called. Missing clones are a known gap in these copies; in checked studies unresolved V genes cover under half, and the rest lacks a known reason. V, J and clone size are those of that table, while D and trimming were read from the DNA. This sample has approximately 270,000 clones in its table, and over 75% of those were observed once. The ten largest clones take up approximately 12% of the sample. Trimming removed 4 bases from V and 6 bases from J, leaving 17 bases between the germline ends. The CDR3 spans 15 residues, from the cysteine through the phenylalanine. Of all the DNA, just the CDR3 is kept, 45 bases in frame from base 1. The CDR1 and CDR2 encoded by the germline V gene are MNHNS and SASEGT.

This receptor was obtained from a man aged 18 to 29 in good health and CMV-seropositive. This chain is built from TRBV6-1 and TRBJ2-3, with TRBD1 as a weak D call on 6 bases. Source material: PBMCs. The nucleotide sequence reads TGTGCCAGCAGTGCCAGGGGCCAGCGTATTGATACGCAGTATTTT. Its translation reads: CASSARGQRIDTQYF.